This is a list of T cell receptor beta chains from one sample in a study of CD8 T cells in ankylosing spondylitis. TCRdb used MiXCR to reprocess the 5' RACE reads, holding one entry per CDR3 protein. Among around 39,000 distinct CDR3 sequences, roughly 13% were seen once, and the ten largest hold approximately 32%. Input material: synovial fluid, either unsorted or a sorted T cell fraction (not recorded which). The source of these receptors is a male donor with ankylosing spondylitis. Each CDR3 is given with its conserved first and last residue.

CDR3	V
CASSSTRGTYEQYF	TRBV7-9
CASSENERETQYF	TRBV6-4
CASSYPPGSTYNSPLHF	TRBV6-5
CSVELGVVTEAFF	TRBV29-1
CASTVGPLSGANVLTF	TRBV6-2/TRBV6-3
CASSYILGGTGTIETQYF	TRBV7-6
CASSHDHSHEQYF	TRBV4-2
CASSGQGGTDTQYF	TRBV6-4
CSAKTSGGTYNEQFF	TRBV20-1
CASIFPGPETEAFF	TRBV27
CASSQGVGTDYYGYTF	TRBV3-1
CASSDNYGYTF	TRBV10-2
CASSLGSGITDTQYF	TRBV5-4
CASSLVPGRADTQYF	TRBV28
CASSYGLSYEQYF	TRBV6-5
CATSDATVYNSPLHF	TRBV24-1
CASSPSPVGGPYGYTF	TRBV12-3/TRBV12-4
CASSSRDTVTYERGYTF	TRBV13
CSVTRDRGRGEQYF	TRBV29-1
CASSEGGRDTGELFF	TRBV25-1
CASRTGGTEAFF	TRBV27
CASSPGPLVREQYF	TRBV5-5
CASSPMPGGAGTEAFF	TRBV7-8
CSAGMGLAGGPGTDTQYF	TRBV20-1
CASSLGVLANEQFF	TRBV5-1
CASSDSGRYSYNEQFF	TRBV19
CSARPEAASESDTQYF	TRBV20-1
CASSWGISTDTQYF	TRBV5-1
CASRHRQAVENTEAFF	TRBV6-2/TRBV6-3
CASSRHGDSYGYTF	TRBV4-3